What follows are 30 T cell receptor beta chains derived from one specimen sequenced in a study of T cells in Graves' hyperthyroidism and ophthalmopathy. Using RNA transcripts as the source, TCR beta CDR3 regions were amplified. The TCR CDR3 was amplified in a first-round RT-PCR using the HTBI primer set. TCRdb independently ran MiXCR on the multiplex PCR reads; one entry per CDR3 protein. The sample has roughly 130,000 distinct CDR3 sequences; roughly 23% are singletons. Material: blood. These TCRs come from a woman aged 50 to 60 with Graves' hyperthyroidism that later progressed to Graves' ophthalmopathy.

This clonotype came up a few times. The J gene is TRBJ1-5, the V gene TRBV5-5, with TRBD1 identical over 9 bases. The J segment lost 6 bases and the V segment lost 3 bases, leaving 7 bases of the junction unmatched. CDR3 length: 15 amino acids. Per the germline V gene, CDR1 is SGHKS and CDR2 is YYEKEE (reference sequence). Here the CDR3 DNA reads TGTGCCAGCAGCTCAACAGGGGGCGCGAGTCAGCCCCAGCATTTT. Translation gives CASSSTGGASQPQHF.

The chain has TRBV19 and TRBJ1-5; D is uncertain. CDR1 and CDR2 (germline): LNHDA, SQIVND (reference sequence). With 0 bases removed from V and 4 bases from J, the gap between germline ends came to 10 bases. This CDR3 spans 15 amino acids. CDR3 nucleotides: TGTGCCAGTAGTATAGATCGGTCGTCGAATCAGCCCCAGCATTTT. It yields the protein CASSIDRSSNQPQHF.

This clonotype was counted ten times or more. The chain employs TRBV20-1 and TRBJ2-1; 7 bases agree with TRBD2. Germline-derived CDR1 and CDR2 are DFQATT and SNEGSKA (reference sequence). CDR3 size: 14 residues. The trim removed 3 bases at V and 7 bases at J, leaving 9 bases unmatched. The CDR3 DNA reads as TGCAGTGCTAGCCTTAGCGGGTCCGGGAATGAGCAGTTCTTC. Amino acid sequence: CSASLSGSGNEQFF.

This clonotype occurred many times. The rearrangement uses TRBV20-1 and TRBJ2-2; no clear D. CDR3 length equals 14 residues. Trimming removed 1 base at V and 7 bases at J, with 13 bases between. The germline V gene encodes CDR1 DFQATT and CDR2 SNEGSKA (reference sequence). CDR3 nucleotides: TGCAGTGCTAGAGGGGCTAGTGAGGTCGGGGAGCTGTTTTTT. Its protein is CSARGASEVGELFF.

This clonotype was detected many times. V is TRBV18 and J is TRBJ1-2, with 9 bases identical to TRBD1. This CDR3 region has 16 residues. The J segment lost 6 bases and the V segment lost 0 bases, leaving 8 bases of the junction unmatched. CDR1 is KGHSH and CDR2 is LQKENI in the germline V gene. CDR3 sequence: CASSPPGQGGVDGYTF. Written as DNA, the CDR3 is TGTGCCAGCTCACCACCGGGACAGGGAGGGGTGGATGGCTACACCTTC.

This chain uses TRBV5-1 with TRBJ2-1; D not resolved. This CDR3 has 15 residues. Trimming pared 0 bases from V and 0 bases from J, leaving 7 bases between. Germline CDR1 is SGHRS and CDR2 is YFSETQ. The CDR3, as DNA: TGCGCCAGCAGCTTGGAGCGAAACTCCTACAATGAGCAGTTCTTC. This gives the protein CASSLERNSYNEQFF.

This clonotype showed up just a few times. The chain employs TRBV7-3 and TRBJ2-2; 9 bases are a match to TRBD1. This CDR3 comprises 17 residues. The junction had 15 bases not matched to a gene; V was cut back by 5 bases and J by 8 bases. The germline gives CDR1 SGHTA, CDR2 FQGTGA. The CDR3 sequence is CASSPAAGTGSIGELFF. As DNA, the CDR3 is TGTGCCAGCAGCCCCGCCGCCGGGACAGGGAGCATTGGGGAGCTGTTTTTT. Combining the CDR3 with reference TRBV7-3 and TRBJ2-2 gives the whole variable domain GAGVSQTPSNKVTEKGKYVELRCDPISGHTALYWYRQSLGQGPEFLIYFQGTGAADDSGLPNDRFFAVRPEGSVSTLKIQRTERGDSAVYLCASSPAAGTGSIGELFFGEGSRLTVL.

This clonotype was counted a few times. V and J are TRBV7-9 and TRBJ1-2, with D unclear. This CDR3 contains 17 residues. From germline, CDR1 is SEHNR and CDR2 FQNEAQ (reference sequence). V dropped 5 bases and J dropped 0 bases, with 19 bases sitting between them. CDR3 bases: TGTGCCAGCAGCCCCTTCTCGACGGAGCTTACTAACTATGGCTACACCTTC. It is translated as CASSPFSTELTNYGYTF.

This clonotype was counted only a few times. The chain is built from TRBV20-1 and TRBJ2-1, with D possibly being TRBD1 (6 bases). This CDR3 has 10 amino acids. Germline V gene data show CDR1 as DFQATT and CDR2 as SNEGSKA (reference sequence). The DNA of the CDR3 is TGCAGACTCGTGGGGGCAGGTGAGTTCTTC. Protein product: CRLVGAGEFF.

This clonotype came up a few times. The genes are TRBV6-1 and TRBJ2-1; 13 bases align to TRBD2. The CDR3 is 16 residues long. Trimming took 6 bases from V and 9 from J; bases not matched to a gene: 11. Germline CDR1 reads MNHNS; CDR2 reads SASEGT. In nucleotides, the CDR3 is TGTGCCAGCAGGATCCCTGGACTAGCGGGAGTCGTTGAGCAGTTCTTC. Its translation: CASRIPGLAGVVEQFF.

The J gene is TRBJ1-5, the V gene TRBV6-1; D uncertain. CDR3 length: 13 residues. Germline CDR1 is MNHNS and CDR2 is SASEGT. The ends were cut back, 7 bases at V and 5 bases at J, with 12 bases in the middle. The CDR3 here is CASTTGPHQPQHF. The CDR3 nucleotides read TGTGCCAGCACCACGGGCCCGCATCAGCCCCAGCATTTT.

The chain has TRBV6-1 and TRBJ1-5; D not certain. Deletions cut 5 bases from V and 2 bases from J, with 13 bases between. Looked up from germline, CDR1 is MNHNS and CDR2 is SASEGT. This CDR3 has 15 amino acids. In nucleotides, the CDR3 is TGTGCCAGCAGTCGGGTATGGAGCGGCAATCAGCCCCAGCATTTT. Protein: CASSRVWSGNQPQHF.

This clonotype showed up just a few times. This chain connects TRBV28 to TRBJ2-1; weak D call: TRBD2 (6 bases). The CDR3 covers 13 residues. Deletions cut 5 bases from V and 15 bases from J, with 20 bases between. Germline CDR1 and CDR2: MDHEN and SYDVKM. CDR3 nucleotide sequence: TGTGCCAGCAGTCCCGGGACTTTTTCCCAGGGGTTCTTC. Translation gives CASSPGTFSQGFF.

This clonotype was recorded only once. The CDR3 spells CSVFLARNTGELFF. CDR3 sequence (DNA): TGCAGCGTTTTTCTAGCGAGGAACACCGGGGAGCTGTTTTTT. V and J are TRBV29-1 and TRBJ2-2, with D tentatively TRBD2 (6 bases). The V and J ends lost 5 bases and 1 base respectively, with 11 bases between them. The germline CDR1 and CDR2 sequences are SQVTM and ANQGSEA. The CDR3 consists of 14 residues.

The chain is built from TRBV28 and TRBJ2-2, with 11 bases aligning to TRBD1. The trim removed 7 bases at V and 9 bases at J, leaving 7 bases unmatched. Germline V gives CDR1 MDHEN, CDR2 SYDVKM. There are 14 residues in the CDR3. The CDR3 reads CASTPGQGGRELFF. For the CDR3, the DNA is TGTGCCAGCACCCCGGGACAGGGGGGCCGGGAGCTGTTTTTT.

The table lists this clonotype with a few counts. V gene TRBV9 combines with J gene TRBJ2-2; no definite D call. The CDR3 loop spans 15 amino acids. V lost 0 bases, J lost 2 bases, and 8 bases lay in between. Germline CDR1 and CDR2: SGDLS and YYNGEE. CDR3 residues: CASSVAARNTGELFF. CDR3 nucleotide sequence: TGTGCCAGCAGCGTAGCGGCAAGAAACACCGGGGAGCTGTTTTTT. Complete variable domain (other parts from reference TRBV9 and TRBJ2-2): DSGVTQTPKHLITATGQRVTLRCSPRSGDLSVYWYQQSLDQGLQFLIQYYNGEERAKGNILERFSAQQFPDLHSELNLSSLELGDSALYFCASSVAARNTGELFFGEGSRLTVL.

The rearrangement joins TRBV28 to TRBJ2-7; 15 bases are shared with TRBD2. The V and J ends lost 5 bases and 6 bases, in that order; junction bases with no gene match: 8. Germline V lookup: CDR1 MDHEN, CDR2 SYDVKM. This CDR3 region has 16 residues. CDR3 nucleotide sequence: TGTGCCAGCAGTCTGAGGCCGGGACTAGCGGGAGGCGAGCAGTACTTC. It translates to CASSLRPGLAGGEQYF.

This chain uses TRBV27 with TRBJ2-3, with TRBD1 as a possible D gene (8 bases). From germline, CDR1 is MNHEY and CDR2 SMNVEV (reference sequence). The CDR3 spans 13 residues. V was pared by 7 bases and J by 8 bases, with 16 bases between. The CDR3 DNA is TGTGCCAGCACCCCGACAGGGGAGGGTACGCAGTATTTT. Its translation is CASTPTGEGTQYF.

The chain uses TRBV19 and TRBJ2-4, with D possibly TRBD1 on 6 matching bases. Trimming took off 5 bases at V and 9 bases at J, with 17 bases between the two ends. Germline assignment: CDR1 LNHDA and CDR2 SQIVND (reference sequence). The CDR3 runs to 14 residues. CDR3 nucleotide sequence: TGTGCCAGTAGTCAGCCCCGGGACAAGGGCATTCAGTACTTC. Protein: CASSQPRDKGIQYF.

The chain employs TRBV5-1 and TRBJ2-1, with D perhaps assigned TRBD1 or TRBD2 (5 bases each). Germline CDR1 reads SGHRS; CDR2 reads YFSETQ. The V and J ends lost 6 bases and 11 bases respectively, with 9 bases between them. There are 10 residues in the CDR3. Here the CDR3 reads CASMPGQQFF. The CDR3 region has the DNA TGCGCCAGCATGCCGGGACAGCAGTTCTTC.

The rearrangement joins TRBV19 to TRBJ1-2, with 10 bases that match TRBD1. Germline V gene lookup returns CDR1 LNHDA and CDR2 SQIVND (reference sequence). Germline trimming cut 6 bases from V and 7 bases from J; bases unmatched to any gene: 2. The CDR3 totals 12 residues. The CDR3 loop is CASRDRGLGYTF. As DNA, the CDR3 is TGTGCCAGTAGAGACAGGGGGCTTGGCTACACCTTC.

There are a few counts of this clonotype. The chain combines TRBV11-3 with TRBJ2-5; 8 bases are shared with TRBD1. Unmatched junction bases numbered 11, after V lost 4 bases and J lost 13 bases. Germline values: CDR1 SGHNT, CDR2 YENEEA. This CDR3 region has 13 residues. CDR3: CASSSTGQGQLYF. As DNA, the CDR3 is TGTGCCAGCAGCTCAACTGGACAGGGCCAACTGTACTTC.

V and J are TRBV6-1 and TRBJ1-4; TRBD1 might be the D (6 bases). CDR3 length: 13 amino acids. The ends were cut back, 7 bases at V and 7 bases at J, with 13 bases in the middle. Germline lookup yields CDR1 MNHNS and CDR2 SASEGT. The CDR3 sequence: CASTGGAGEKLFF. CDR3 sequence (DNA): TGTGCCAGCACCGGGGGCGCGGGTGAAAAACTGTTTTTT.

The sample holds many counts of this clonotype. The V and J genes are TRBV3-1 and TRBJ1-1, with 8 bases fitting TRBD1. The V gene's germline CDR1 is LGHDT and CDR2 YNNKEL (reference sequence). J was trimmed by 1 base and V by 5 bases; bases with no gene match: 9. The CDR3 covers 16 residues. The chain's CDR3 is CASSIRTGSPNTEAFF. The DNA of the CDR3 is TGTGCCAGCAGCATCCGGACAGGGAGCCCGAACACTGAAGCTTTCTTT.

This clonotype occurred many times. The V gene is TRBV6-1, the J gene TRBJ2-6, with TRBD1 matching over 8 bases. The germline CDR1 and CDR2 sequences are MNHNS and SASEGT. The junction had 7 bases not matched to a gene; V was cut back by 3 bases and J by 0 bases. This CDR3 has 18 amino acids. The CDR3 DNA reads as TGTGCCAGCAGTGACGCCGGGACAGGTCCCTCTGGGGCCAACGTCCTGACTTTC. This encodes CASSDAGTGPSGANVLTF.

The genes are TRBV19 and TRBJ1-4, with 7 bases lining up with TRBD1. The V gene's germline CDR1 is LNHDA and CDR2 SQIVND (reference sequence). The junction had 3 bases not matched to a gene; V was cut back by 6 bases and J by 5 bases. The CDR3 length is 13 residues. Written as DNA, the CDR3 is TGTGCCAGTAGACAGGGGATCAATGAAAAACTGTTTTTT. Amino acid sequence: CASRQGINEKLFF.

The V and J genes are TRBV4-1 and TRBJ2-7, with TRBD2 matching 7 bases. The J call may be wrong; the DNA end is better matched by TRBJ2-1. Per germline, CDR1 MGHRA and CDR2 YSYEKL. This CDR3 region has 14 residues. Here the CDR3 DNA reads TGCGCCAGCAGCCAAGGGGACTACTCCTACGAGCAGTTCTTC. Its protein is CASSQGDYSYEQFF.

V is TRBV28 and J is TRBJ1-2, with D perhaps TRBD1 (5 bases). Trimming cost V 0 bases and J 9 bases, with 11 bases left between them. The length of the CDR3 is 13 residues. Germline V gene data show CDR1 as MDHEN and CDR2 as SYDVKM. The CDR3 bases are TGTGCCAGCAGTTTATGGGGGGGGAGTAGCTACACCTTC. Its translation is CASSLWGGSSYTF.

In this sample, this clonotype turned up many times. The CDR3 loop is CASSRDRASYNEQFF. CDR3 DNA: TGTGCCAGCAGTCGGGACAGGGCTTCCTACAATGAGCAGTTCTTC. The chain carries TRBV7-9 and TRBJ2-1, with TRBD1 identical over 9 bases. The CDR3 runs to 15 residues. CDR1 and CDR2 (germline): SEHNR, FQNEAQ (reference sequence). V was pared by 6 bases and J by 1 base, with 4 bases of the junction left unmatched. The full variable domain, in which reference TRBV7-9 and TRBJ2-1 provide the parts outside the CDR3, is DTGVSQNPRHKITKRGQNVTFRCDPISEHNRLYWYRQTLGQGPEFLTYFQNEAQLEKSRLLSDRFSAERPKGSFSTLEIQRTEQGDSAMYLCASSRDRASYNEQFFGPGTRLTVL.

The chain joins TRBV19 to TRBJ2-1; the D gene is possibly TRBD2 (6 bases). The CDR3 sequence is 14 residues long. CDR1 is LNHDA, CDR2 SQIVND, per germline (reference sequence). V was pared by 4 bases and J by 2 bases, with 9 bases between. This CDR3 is CASSRGLAYNEQFF. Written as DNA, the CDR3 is TGTGCCAGTAGTAGGGGACTGGCCTACAATGAGCAGTTCTTC.